The clone carrying this T cell receptor (beta chain) was seen a single time. Stated time point: baseline, week 1 (first vaccination visit). Treatment of the sample: pre-vaccination baseline after standard-of-care therapy. The data derive from a study of a mutant IDH1 vaccine in newly diagnosed glioma. Study-level background: Therapy received beforehand was radiotherapy, temozolomide, or both, with most patients given both.

The repertoire was sequenced with immunoSEQ multiplex PCR; TCRdb's copy has only in-frame clones and lacks some. The data hold some 100,000 clones, with 83% observed a single time. Trimming shortened V by 6 bases and J by 7 bases, and 13 bases separated the two germline ends. This CDR3 has 14 amino acids. Germline CDR1 is MRHNA and CDR2 is SNTAGT. The material sequenced was PBMCs, taken from a glioma patient treated with radiotherapy, temozolomide or both. This chain uses TRBV6-4 with TRBJ1-6; no reliable D call. The receptor was derived from a woman in her forties or fifties with glioma. CDR3 in amino acids: CASRSDGGNSPLHF. Here the CDR3 DNA reads TGTGCCAGCAGATCAGACGGAGGGAATTCACCCCTCCACTTT.